The 8 T cell receptor beta chains reported below all come from one sample, sequenced in a study of blood T cell repertoires in COVID-19. TCRdb's copy holds only in-frame clones and misses some; the assay was immunoSEQ multiplex PCR. The sample holds around 220,000 clones; roughly 88% are singletons and the top ten take around 1.4%. The sequencing input was peripheral blood. These receptors were taken from a man between 18 and 29 years old with active or convalescent COVID-19.

The chain employs TRBV6-5 and TRBJ2-1, with 11 bases that match TRBD2. The germline gives CDR1 MNHEY, CDR2 SVGAGI. CDR3 length equals 16 residues. V shed 4 bases, J shed 5 bases, and the junction held 7 bases outside the gene matches. The DNA for the CDR3 is TGTGCCAGCAGTTCCATTAGCGGGAGGGCCAACAATGAGCAGTTCTTC. Translated, it gives CASSSISGRANNEQFF.

The V gene is TRBV9, the J gene TRBJ2-5; TRBD1 matches at 7 bases. The CDR3 spans 17 residues. V lost 3 bases and J lost 4; bases outside the gene matches: 15. Germline CDR1 and CDR2: SGDLS and YYNGEE. The CDR3 reads CASSDLTSRGWGETQYF. The CDR3 DNA reads as TGTGCCAGCAGCGATCTTACCTCCAGGGGGTGGGGAGAGACCCAGTACTTC.

V usage is TRBV7-2 and J usage is TRBJ2-5, with 7 bases identical to TRBD2. V shed 0 bases and J 3 bases; nucleotides not matched to a gene: 1. The CDR3 extends over 14 amino acids. The germline CDR1 and CDR2 sequences are SGHTA and FQGNSA. This chain's CDR3 is CASSLAGGKETQYF. The CDR3 coding sequence is TGTGCCAGCAGCTTAGCGGGAGGGAAAGAGACCCAGTACTTC. The whole variable domain, remainder taken from reference TRBV7-2 and TRBJ2-5, is GAGVSQSPSNKVTEKGKDVELRCDPISGHTALYWYRQSLGQGLEFLIYFQGNSAPDKSGLPSDRFSAERTGGSVSTLTIQRTQQEDSAVYLCASSLAGGKETQYFGPGTRLLVL.

The genes are TRBV7-9 and TRBJ2-1, with D hard to call. This CDR3 comprises 13 residues. Trimming took off 1 base at V and 16 bases at J, with 17 bases between the two ends. The germline gives CDR1 SEHNR, CDR2 FQNEAQ (reference sequence). Here the CDR3 reads CASSLGWPSPTFF. CDR3 sequence (DNA): TGTGCCAGCAGCTTAGGGTGGCCGTCCCCGACTTTCTTC.

This chain uses TRBV4-2 with TRBJ1-1, with no clear D. Looked up from germline, CDR1 is LGHNA and CDR2 is YNFKEQ. The V end lost 0 bases, the J end lost 4 bases, and 9 bases lay between the germline ends. This CDR3 region has 14 residues. The CDR3 DNA reads as TGTGCCAGCAGCCAAGAGAGGCTCGGCACTGAAGCTTTCTTT. Protein sequence: CASSQERLGTEAFF.

Here the CDR3 DNA reads TGTGCCAGCAGTGAGTCTATGAACACTGAAGCTTTCTTT. This codes for CASSESMNTEAFF. V usage is TRBV6-1 and J usage is TRBJ1-1; D unclear. CDR3 size: 13 residues. CDR1 MNHNS and CDR2 SASEGT come from the germline V gene. Deletions cut 3 bases from V and 0 bases from J, with 5 bases between.

The chain joins TRBV6-5 to TRBJ2-3, with 11 bases aligning to TRBD2. Trimming took 10 bases from V and 0 from J; bases not matched to a gene: 3. This CDR3 has 14 amino acids. CDR1 is MNHEY and CDR2 is SVGAGI in the germline V gene. The CDR3 loop reads CAIRLAGSTDTQYF. The CDR3 coding sequence is TGTGCCATTCGACTAGCGGGAAGCACAGATACGCAGTATTTT.

The chain is built from TRBV7-2 and TRBJ1-1, with no clear D. There are 12 residues in the CDR3. Germline assignment: CDR1 SGHTA and CDR2 FQGNSA. The V end was cut by 5 bases, the J end by 3 bases, with 7 bases between. CDR3 residues: CASSHIDTEAFF. CDR3 nucleotides: TGTGCCAGCAGCCATATAGACACTGAAGCTTTCTTT.